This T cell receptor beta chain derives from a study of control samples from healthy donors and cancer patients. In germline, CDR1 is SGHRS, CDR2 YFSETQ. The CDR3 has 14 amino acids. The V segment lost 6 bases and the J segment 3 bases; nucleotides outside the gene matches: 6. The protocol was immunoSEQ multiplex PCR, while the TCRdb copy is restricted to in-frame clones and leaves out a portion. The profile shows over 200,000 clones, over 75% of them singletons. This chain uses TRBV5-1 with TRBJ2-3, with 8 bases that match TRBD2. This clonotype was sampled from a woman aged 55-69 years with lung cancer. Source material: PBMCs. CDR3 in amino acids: CASKSGSSTDTQYF. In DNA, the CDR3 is TGCGCCAGCAAGAGCGGGAGCAGTACAGATACGCAGTATTTT.